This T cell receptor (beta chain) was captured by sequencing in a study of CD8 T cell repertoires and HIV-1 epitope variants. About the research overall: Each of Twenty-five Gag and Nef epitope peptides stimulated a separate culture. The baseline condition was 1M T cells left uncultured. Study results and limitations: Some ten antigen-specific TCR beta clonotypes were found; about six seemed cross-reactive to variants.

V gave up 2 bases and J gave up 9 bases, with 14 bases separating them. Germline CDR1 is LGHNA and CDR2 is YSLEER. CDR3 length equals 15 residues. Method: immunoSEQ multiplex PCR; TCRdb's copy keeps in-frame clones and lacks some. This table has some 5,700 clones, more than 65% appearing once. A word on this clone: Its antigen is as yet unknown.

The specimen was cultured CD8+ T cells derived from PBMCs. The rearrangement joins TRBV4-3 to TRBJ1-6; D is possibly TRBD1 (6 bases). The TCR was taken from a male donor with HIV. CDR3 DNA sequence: TGCGCCAGCAGCCAAAGTAAGGGGGGAAGTTCACCCCTCCACTTT. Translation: CASSQSKGGSSPLHF.